The 32 T cell receptor beta chains presented below share a single source sample, sequenced in a study of blood T cell repertoires in COVID-19. Generated by immunoSEQ multiplex PCR, the TCRdb table keeps only in-frame clones and is missing some. The data hold around 360,000 clones, with more than 85% observed a single time. Sequencing input: PBMCs or T cells enriched from blood (not recorded which). The receptors come from a woman in her 30s who had recovered from COVID-19.

The chain has TRBV5-6 and TRBJ1-1; perhaps TRBD1 as D (6 bases). The CDR3 extends over 14 amino acids. V lost 4 bases and J lost 6, with 16 bases in between. In germline, CDR1 is SGHDT, CDR2 YYEEEE. The CDR3 here is CASSNTGTLPEAFF. In DNA, the CDR3 is TGTGCCAGCAGCAATACGGGGACACTACCTGAAGCTTTCTTT.

This clone was seen once. The V gene is TRBV7-6, the J gene TRBJ2-1; D ambiguous. Trimming removed 3 bases from V and 2 bases from J, with 14 bases in between. The CDR3 length is 16 residues. Germline-derived CDR1 and CDR2 are SGHVS and FNYEAQ. The CDR3 sequence is CASSFSYSDTYNEQFF. Here the CDR3 DNA reads TGTGCCAGCAGCTTCAGTTATTCTGACACCTACAATGAGCAGTTCTTC. Looking up the rest from reference TRBV7-6 and TRBJ2-1 gives the full variable domain: GAGVSQSPRYKVTKRGQDVALRCDPISGHVSLYWYRQALGQGPEFLTYFNYEAQQDKSGLPNDRFSAERPEGSISTLTIQRTEQRDSAMYRCASSFSYSDTYNEQFFGPGTRLTVL.

The rearrangement uses TRBV11-2 and TRBJ2-7; TRBD1 is a possible D gene (6 bases). V was cut by 4 bases and J by 3 bases, with 16 bases left in between. This CDR3 is 15 amino acids long. CDR1 and CDR2 from the germline V gene are SGHAT and FQNNGV. DNA of the CDR3: TGTGCCAGCAGCTCTACCGGGACAACCTTCTACGAGCAGTACTTC. Residues: CASSSTGTTFYEQYF.

This sequence joins TRBV7-8 and TRBJ2-2, with 9 bases matching TRBD2. The CDR3 is 16 residues long. CDR1 and CDR2 from the germline V gene are SGHVS and FQNEAQ. The junction had 2 bases not matched to a gene; V was cut back by 3 bases and J by 0 bases. The CDR3 region is CASSFSSGANTGELFF. CDR3 DNA: TGTGCCAGCAGCTTCTCTAGCGGGGCGAACACCGGGGAGCTGTTTTTT.

Comment on this clone: Other DNA sequences in this specimen translate into the identical CDR3. The chain uses TRBV7-9 and TRBJ1-4; 11 bases map to TRBD1. The CDR3 spans 16 residues. Unmatched junction bases numbered 5, after V lost 5 bases and J lost 3 bases. Germline CDR1 reads SEHNR; CDR2 reads FQNEAQ (reference sequence). The CDR3 bases are TGTGCCAGCAGCCCAGGACAGGGGGCTGCTAATGAAAAACTGTTTTTT. This translates into CASSPGQGAANEKLFF.

The chain has TRBV9 and TRBJ1-1; 7 bases map to TRBD1. This CDR3 contains 16 residues. The trim removed 4 bases at V and 0 bases at J, leaving 9 bases unmatched. The germline gives CDR1 SGDLS, CDR2 YYNGEE. The CDR3: CASSQPLTGVNTEAFF. CDR3 coding DNA: TGTGCCAGCAGCCAACCCCTCACAGGGGTGAACACTGAAGCTTTCTTT.

This chain joins TRBV3-1 (or the pseudogene TRBV3-2) and TRBJ2-2, with 9 positions matching TRBD2. CDR1 and CDR2 (germline): LGHDT, YNNKEL (reference sequence). Losses at the gene ends were 5 bases for V and 3 bases for J; bases not matched to a gene: 7. The CDR3 has 16 residues. In DNA form, the CDR3 reads TGTGCCAGCAGCTCGTTAGCGGGGGTCGACACCGGGGAGCTGTTTTTT. This gives the protein CASSSLAGVDTGELFF.

The rearrangement links TRBV7-9 to TRBJ1-4, with TRBD1 matching over 7 bases. Germline V gene sequence: CDR1 SEHNR, CDR2 FQNEAQ (reference sequence). CDR3 size: 15 residues. The V and J ends lost 0 bases and 7 bases, in that order; junction bases with no gene match: 5. DNA of the CDR3: TGTGCCAGCAGCTTAGCAGGGACAGCGGTTGAAAAACTGTTTTTT. This sequence encodes CASSLAGTAVEKLFF.

This chain uses TRBV4-1 with TRBJ1-2; D possibly corresponds to TRBD1 (6 bases). The length of the CDR3 is 14 residues. Germline V lookup: CDR1 MGHRA, CDR2 YSYEKL. V lost 1 base and J 6 bases, leaving 12 bases between the germline ends. CDR3 DNA: TGCGCCAGCAGCCAAGGTCAGGGGTACAATGGCTACACCTTC. This gives the protein CASSQGQGYNGYTF.

The chain links TRBV2 to TRBJ2-5, with TRBD1 identical over 11 bases. The V and J ends lost 4 bases and 2 bases, in that order; junction bases with no gene match: 15. Germline assignment: CDR1 SNHLY and CDR2 FYNNEI. This CDR3 contains 19 residues. This CDR3 reads CASSAPTGVGQGAQETQYF. In nucleotides, the CDR3 is TGTGCCAGCAGTGCACCCACTGGGGTTGGACAGGGGGCTCAAGAGACCCAGTACTTC.

This chain links TRBV16 with TRBJ2-5, with 7 nucleotides matching TRBD2. CDR3 length equals 18 residues. Germline values: CDR1 KGHSY, CDR2 FQNENV. V lost 1 base and J lost 2; bases outside the gene matches: 13. The CDR3 DNA is TGTGCCAGCAGCCAATATTTAGCGGGCCGCCGACAGCAAGAGACCCAGTACTTC. It encodes CASSQYLAGRRQQETQYF.

This rearrangement joins TRBV5-1 to TRBJ2-2; a possible D gene is TRBD1 (5 bases). Per the germline V gene, CDR1 is SGHRS and CDR2 is YFSETQ. V lost 0 bases to trimming and J lost 0 bases, with 6 bases between them. This CDR3 is 15 amino acids long. The CDR3 region has the DNA TGCGCCAGCAGCTTGGAGGGGACGAACACCGGGGAGCTGTTTTTT. It is translated as CASSLEGTNTGELFF.

The gene calls are TRBV7-9 and TRBJ2-1; D remains ambiguous. The ends were cut back, 3 bases at V and 10 bases at J, with 10 bases in the middle. There are 12 residues in the CDR3. CDR1 and CDR2 from the germline V gene are SEHNR and FQNEAQ (reference sequence). The CDR3 DNA follows: TGTGCCAGCAGCTTCGGAGACTCGGAGCAGTTCTTC. Protein: CASSFGDSEQFF.

The chain joins TRBV24-1 to TRBJ2-1; 11 nucleotides agree with TRBD2. Germline V gene data show CDR1 as KGHDR and CDR2 as SFDVKD. The CDR3 sequence is 13 residues long. J was trimmed by 12 bases and V by 0 bases; bases with no gene match: 0. CDR3 DNA sequence: TGTGCCACCAGTGATTTGACTAGCGGGAGGCAGTTCTTC. Translation gives CATSDLTSGRQFF.

Written as DNA, the CDR3 is TGTGCCAGCAGTTACTCCGAGACAGGGGGTGATGGCTACACCTTC. Residues: CASSYSETGGDGYTF. This rearrangement joins TRBV6-5 to TRBJ1-2; 9 bases map to TRBD1. This CDR3 comprises 15 residues. Trimming took 0 bases from V and 6 from J; bases not matched to a gene: 5. Germline assignment: CDR1 MNHEY and CDR2 SVGAGI.

This chain links TRBV4-1 with TRBJ2-7, with D tentatively TRBD1 (6 bases). Between the trimmed V and J ends, which lost 3 bases and 2 bases, there was a span of 11 bases. The CDR3 covers 14 residues. CDR1 MGHRA and CDR2 YSYEKL come from the germline V gene. The CDR3 sequence is CASSHRTGTYEQYF. The DNA for the CDR3 is TGCGCCAGCAGCCACAGAACAGGGACCTACGAGCAGTACTTC.

This clone was recorded once. The gene calls are TRBV19 and TRBJ2-2; D is undetermined. Germline V gene sequence: CDR1 LNHDA, CDR2 SQIVND (reference sequence). This CDR3 is 14 amino acids long. V lost 7 bases, J lost 0 bases, and 9 bases lay in between. CDR3 amino acids: CASNLGANTGELFF. The CDR3 DNA is TGTGCCAGTAACCTAGGAGCGAACACCGGGGAGCTGTTTTTT.

The chain uses TRBV28 and TRBJ1-1; D is unresolved. The CDR3 contains 11 residues. V gave up 5 bases and J gave up 7 bases, with 8 bases separating them. Per germline, CDR1 MDHEN and CDR2 SYDVKM. The CDR3 spells CASSPRFEAFF. CDR3 nucleotides: TGTGCCAGCAGTCCCAGATTTGAAGCTTTCTTT.

The rearrangement uses TRBV20-1 and TRBJ2-7; 12 nucleotides match TRBD1. CDR3 size: 15 residues. V trimming: 6 bases; J trimming: 7 bases; junction bases outside the gene matches: 13. The V gene's germline CDR1 is DFQATT and CDR2 SNEGSKA (reference sequence). The CDR3 nucleotides are TGCAGTGCCAGTAGAGGGGGACAGGGGGCTGATGAGCAGTACTTC. Its protein is CSASRGGQGADEQYF.

The V and J genes are TRBV19 and TRBJ2-2; TRBD2 matches at 7 bases. V was pared by 10 bases and J by 3 bases, with 8 bases of the junction left unmatched. The CDR3 totals 14 residues. CDR1 LNHDA and CDR2 SQIVND come from the germline V gene (reference sequence). The CDR3 region is CATRLAGYTGELFF. The CDR3 coding sequence is TGTGCCACTAGACTAGCCGGTTACACCGGGGAGCTGTTTTTT.

J is TRBJ2-3 and V is TRBV11-2; D is possibly TRBD2 (6 bases). The V gene's germline CDR1 is SGHAT and CDR2 FQNNGV. Trimming stripped 0 bases from V and 2 bases from J, with 15 bases between. This CDR3 has 17 amino acids. The CDR3 is CASSLEGGPRATDTQYF. The CDR3 coding sequence is TGTGCCAGCAGCTTAGAGGGGGGACCCCGAGCCACAGATACGCAGTATTTT.

The V call is TRBV18, the J call TRBJ2-1, with 7 bases lining up with TRBD2. Trimming cost V 3 bases and J 4 bases; bases outside gene matches: 9. Germline V CDR1 and CDR2: KGHSH, LQKENI. This CDR3 is 16 amino acids long. The CDR3 DNA sequence: TGTGCCAGCTCACCTTCTCTAGCGGCCGCATACAATGAGCAGTTCTTC. It yields the protein CASSPSLAAAYNEQFF.

The chain joins TRBV7-2 to TRBJ1-2, with 9 nucleotides matching TRBD1. CDR3 length equals 15 residues. Looked up from germline, CDR1 is SGHTA and CDR2 is FQGNSA. V lost 5 bases, J lost 2 bases, and 6 bases stayed unmatched. The CDR3, as DNA: TGTGCCAGCAGCCTGGGGACAGGGAAAAACTATGGCTACACCTTC. This gives the protein CASSLGTGKNYGYTF. Supplemented by reference TRBV7-2 and TRBJ1-2, the full variable domain reads GAGVSQSPSNKVTEKGKDVELRCDPISGHTALYWYRQSLGQGLEFLIYFQGNSAPDKSGLPSDRFSAERTGGSVSTLTIQRTQQEDSAVYLCASSLGTGKNYGYTFGSGTRLTVV.

V is TRBV28 and J is TRBJ2-6; TRBD1 matches 10 bases. This CDR3 is built from 16 residues. Germline values: CDR1 MDHEN, CDR2 SYDVKM. Trimming removed 8 bases from V and 1 base from J; junction bases left unmatched: 5. CDR3 protein: CASLGQGRSGANVLTF. DNA of the CDR3: TGTGCCAGCCTGGGACAGGGGCGGTCTGGGGCCAACGTCCTGACTTTC.

This rearrangement joins TRBV4-1 to TRBJ2-1; the D is unclear. V gave up 5 bases and J gave up 10 bases, with 12 bases separating them. The CDR3 totals 12 residues. The germline CDR1 and CDR2 sequences are MGHRA and YSYEKL. DNA for the CDR3: TGCGCCAGCAGCATCATGGGTAGCGAGCAGTTCTTC. It codes for CASSIMGSEQFF.

The CDR3 DNA sequence: TGTGCCAGCAGCCCCCTTGGGACAGGGCCAACCTACGAGCAGTACTTC. Translating it yields CASSPLGTGPTYEQYF. V gene TRBV7-9 combines with J gene TRBJ2-7; 9 bases line up with TRBD1. Trimming at V came to 5 bases and at J to 2 bases, leaving 10 bases not matched to a gene. The CDR3 consists of 16 residues. CDR1 is SEHNR, CDR2 FQNEAQ, per germline (reference sequence). The full variable domain, its missing parts supplied by reference TRBV7-9 and TRBJ2-7, is DTGVSQNPRHKITKRGQNVTFRCDPISEHNRLYWYRQTLGQGPEFLTYFQNEAQLEKSRLLSDRFSAERPKGSFSTLEIQRTEQGDSAMYLCASSPLGTGPTYEQYFGPGTRLTVT.

The chain is built from TRBV20-1 and TRBJ2-2, with 13 bases lining up with TRBD2. This CDR3 is 17 amino acids long. CDR1 and CDR2 (germline): DFQATT, SNEGSKA (reference sequence). The V segment lost 3 bases and the J segment 1 base; nucleotides outside the gene matches: 5. CDR3: CSASRGLAGLNTGELFF. The CDR3 bases are TGCAGTGCTAGTAGGGGACTAGCGGGATTGAACACCGGGGAGCTGTTTTTT.

This clone was seen a handful of times. The rearrangement links TRBV3-1 (or the pseudogene TRBV3-2) to TRBJ2-1, with 15 positions matching TRBD2. J lost 9 bases, V lost 4 bases, and 4 bases had no gene match. Germline CDR1 LGHDT, CDR2 YNNKEL (reference sequence). CDR3 size: 15 residues. CDR3 coding DNA: TGTGCCAGCAGCCCTCGGACTAGCGGGAGGGGTGAGCAGTTCTTC. Its translation: CASSPRTSGRGEQFF.

The chain joins TRBV7-6 to TRBJ2-1; TRBD2 aligns across 13 bases. In germline, CDR1 is SGHVS, CDR2 FNYEAQ. The CDR3 is 21 amino acids. Germline trimming cut 3 bases from V and 4 bases from J; bases unmatched to any gene: 18. The CDR3 sequence: CASSFPRLAGGSDTSYNEQFF. CDR3 DNA: TGTGCCAGCAGCTTCCCCCGACTAGCGGGGGGATCTGATACCTCATACAATGAGCAGTTCTTC.

V usage is TRBV11-2 and J usage is TRBJ2-7, with 7 bases fitting TRBD1. Germline values: CDR1 SGHAT, CDR2 FQNNGV. V shed 5 bases, J shed 1 base, and the junction held 8 bases outside the gene matches. The CDR3 runs 15 residues. CDR3 region: CASSRGTAQSYEQYF. In nucleotides, the CDR3 is TGTGCCAGCAGCCGAGGGACAGCCCAGTCCTACGAGCAGTACTTC.

This chain links TRBV7-9 with TRBJ1-1, with 7 bases lining up with TRBD1. This CDR3 spans 14 amino acids. The V segment lost 4 bases and the J segment 7 bases; nucleotides outside the gene matches: 9. From germline, CDR1 is SEHNR and CDR2 FQNEAQ (reference sequence). The CDR3 is CASSSRWDSGEAFF. The CDR3 nucleotides are TGTGCCAGCAGCTCTAGATGGGACAGCGGTGAAGCTTTCTTT. The full variable domain, rest sourced from reference TRBV7-9 and TRBJ1-1, is DTGVSQNPRHKITKRGQNVTFRCDPISEHNRLYWYRQTLGQGPEFLTYFQNEAQLEKSRLLSDRFSAERPKGSFSTLEIQRTEQGDSAMYLCASSSRWDSGEAFFGQGTRLTVV.

The rearrangement links TRBV28 to TRBJ2-7; tentatively, D is TRBD2 (5 bases). The CDR3 spans 16 residues. The V and J ends lost 7 bases and 0 bases respectively, with 19 bases between them. Germline lookup yields CDR1 MDHEN and CDR2 SYDVKM. CDR3 loop: CASMGWRTGSSYEQYF. The CDR3 nucleotides read TGTGCCAGCATGGGGTGGCGGACGGGAAGCTCCTACGAGCAGTACTTC.